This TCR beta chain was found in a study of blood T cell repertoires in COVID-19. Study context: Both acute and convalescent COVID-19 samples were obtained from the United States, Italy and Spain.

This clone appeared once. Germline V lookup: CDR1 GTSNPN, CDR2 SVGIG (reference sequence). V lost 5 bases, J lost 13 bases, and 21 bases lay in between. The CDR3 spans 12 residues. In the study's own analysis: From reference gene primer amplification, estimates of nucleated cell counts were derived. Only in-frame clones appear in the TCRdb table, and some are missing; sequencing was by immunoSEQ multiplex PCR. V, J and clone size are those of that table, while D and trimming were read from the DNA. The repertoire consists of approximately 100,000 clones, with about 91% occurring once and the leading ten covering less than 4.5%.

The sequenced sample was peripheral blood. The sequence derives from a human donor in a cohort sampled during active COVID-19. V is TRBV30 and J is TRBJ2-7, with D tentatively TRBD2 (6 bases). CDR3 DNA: TGTGCCTGGGACCGGGGCGCCTCCGCGGGATACTTC. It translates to CAWDRGASAGYF.